Following are 25 T cell receptor beta chains from one sample sequenced in a study of T cell responses to AZD1222 COVID-19 vaccine. The protocol was immunoSEQ multiplex PCR, while the TCRdb copy is restricted to in-frame clones and leaves out a portion. The table includes 130,000 or so clones, more than 70% detected once. Material: peripheral blood, obtained on day 0 of AZD1222 vaccination. These receptors all come from an adult in good health.

V gene TRBV28 combines with J gene TRBJ1-5, with TRBD1 identical over 8 bases. V was clipped by 3 bases and J by 0 bases; unmatched bases: 13. Germline CDR1 MDHEN, CDR2 SYDVKM. CDR3 length: 19 residues. CDR3 protein: CASSFGTGPFLDSNQPQHF. The CDR3 bases are TGTGCCAGCAGTTTTGGGACAGGTCCCTTTTTGGATAGCAATCAGCCCCAGCATTTT.

The chain links TRBV9 to TRBJ1-1, with 11 bases fitting TRBD1. The CDR3 is 15 amino acids. The germline gives CDR1 SGDLS, CDR2 YYNGEE. Trimming at V came to 3 bases and at J to 4 bases, leaving 5 bases not matched to a gene. The CDR3 sequence: CASSEDRGRGTEAFF. CDR3 sequence (DNA): TGTGCCAGCAGCGAGGACAGGGGGCGTGGCACTGAAGCTTTCTTT.

The chain links TRBV12-3 or TRBV12-4 to TRBJ2-4; no reliable D call. V dropped 2 bases and J dropped 5 bases, with 7 bases sitting between them. The CDR3 totals 13 residues. The CDR3 spells CASSLLVQNIQYF. Here the CDR3 DNA reads TGTGCCAGCAGTTTATTAGTACAAAACATTCAGTACTTC.

The chain employs TRBV19 and TRBJ1-5; maybe TRBD1 (5 bases). The CDR3 is 15 residues long. Germline-derived CDR1 and CDR2 are LNHDA and SQIVND (reference sequence). Trimming took off 3 bases at V and 1 base at J, with 10 bases between the two ends. For the CDR3, the DNA is TGTGCCAGTAGTATCCTGGACACCAGCAATCAGCCCCAGCATTTT. Its protein product is CASSILDTSNQPQHF.

This chain links TRBV18 with TRBJ1-1; D may be TRBD1 (5 bases). The CDR3 has 12 amino acids. From germline, CDR1 is KGHSH and CDR2 LQKENI. Trimming cost V 5 bases and J 2 bases, with 6 bases left between them. The CDR3 DNA sequence: TGTGCCAGCTCAACAGGAAACACTGAAGCTTTCTTT. It encodes CASSTGNTEAFF.

The V gene is TRBV5-1, the J gene TRBJ1-5; the D is unclear. Germline assignment: CDR1 SGHRS and CDR2 YFSETQ. The CDR3 consists of 15 residues. V lost 3 bases and J 2 bases, leaving 12 bases between the germline ends. CDR3 loop: CASSSGIYGNQPQHF. CDR3 nucleotide sequence: TGCGCCAGCAGCTCGGGGATTTACGGCAATCAGCCCCAGCATTTT.

This chain joins TRBV7-2 and TRBJ2-5; no definite D call. Trimming pared 1 base from V and 2 bases from J, leaving 8 bases between. CDR1 and CDR2 (germline): SGHTA, FQGNSA. This CDR3 region has 14 residues. The CDR3 reads CASSLVWGQETQYF. The CDR3 DNA reads TGTGCCAGCAGCTTAGTCTGGGGTCAAGAGACCCAGTACTTC.

The rearrangement links TRBV14 to TRBJ2-7; the D is unclear. The CDR3 is 14 residues long. Germline CDR1 SGHDN, CDR2 FVKESK. The V gene lost 4 bases and the J gene lost 4 bases, with 14 bases spanning the gap. The CDR3 is CASSRRLGQYEQYF. The CDR3 region has the DNA TGTGCCAGCAGCCGACGGCTAGGGCAATACGAGCAGTACTTC.

This clone was seen once. The rearrangement uses TRBV6-5 and TRBJ2-3; perhaps TRBD2 as D (6 bases). The CDR3 has 16 residues. Trimming stripped 2 bases from V and 0 bases from J, with 12 bases between. Germline values: CDR1 MNHEY, CDR2 SVGAGI. The CDR3 is CASSYPLATSTDTQYF. CDR3 bases: TGTGCCAGCAGTTACCCGCTAGCGACTAGCACAGATACGCAGTATTTT.

The gene calls are TRBV25-1 and TRBJ1-1; tentative D call: TRBD1 (5 bases). Germline CDR1 is MGHDK and CDR2 is SYGVNS. Trimming took 6 bases from V and 7 from J, leaving 18 bases between them. This CDR3 has 14 amino acids. The CDR3 DNA sequence: TGTGCCAGCAGCACCCTGGGGGGTAGTGTTGAAGCTTTCTTT. This codes for CASSTLGGSVEAFF. Using reference TRBV25-1 and TRBJ1-1 for the parts outside the CDR3, the full variable domain is EADIYQTPRYLVIGTGKKITLECSQTMGHDKMYWYQQDPGMELHLIHYSYGVNSTEKGDLSSESTVSRIRTEHFPLTLESARPSHTSQYLCASSTLGGSVEAFFGQGTRLTVV.

The chain combines TRBV24-1 with TRBJ1-2; weak D call: TRBD1 (5 bases). Trimming left V 4 bases short and J 2 bases short, with 10 bases between. The CDR3 is 14 amino acids. Germline CDR1 and CDR2: KGHDR and SFDVKD. DNA for the CDR3: TGTGCCACCAGTGACCCGACAGAGAACTATGGCTACACCTTC. Its translation is CATSDPTENYGYTF.

The V call is TRBV28, the J call TRBJ1-3; no reliable D call. Germline CDR1 reads MDHEN; CDR2 reads SYDVKM. The length of the CDR3 is 16 residues. Trimming pared 3 bases from V and 9 bases from J, leaving 21 bases between. CDR3 DNA: TGTGCCAGCAGTTTTAGAGGACTCCTCCAGCGGGCCACCATATATTTT. Translation: CASSFRGLLQRATIYF.

The genes are TRBV24-1 and TRBJ2-5, with 8 bases lining up with TRBD1. V lost 3 bases, J lost 4 bases, and 12 bases stayed unmatched. The V gene's germline CDR1 is KGHDR and CDR2 SFDVKD. The CDR3 sequence is 17 residues long. The CDR3 sequence is CATSDPAGTGQRETQYF. CDR3 bases: TGTGCCACCAGTGATCCTGCAGGGACAGGTCAAAGAGAGACCCAGTACTTC.

V is TRBV7-3 and J is TRBJ2-3, with 14 nucleotides matching TRBD2. Germline assignment: CDR1 SGHTA and CDR2 FQGTGA. The trim removed 6 bases at V and 10 bases at J, leaving 3 bases unmatched. This CDR3 is built from 13 residues. The CDR3 loop reads CASRGTSGGSQYF. The CDR3 region has the DNA TGTGCCAGCAGGGGGACTAGCGGGGGTTCGCAGTATTTT.

The chain joins TRBV30 to TRBJ2-7; D is perhaps TRBD1 (6 bases). Trimming took 3 bases from V and 2 from J, leaving 17 bases between them. CDR3 length equals 15 residues. Germline values: CDR1 GTSNPN, CDR2 SVGIG (reference sequence). The CDR3, as DNA: TGTGCCTGGAGAGAACAGGGAAGAAGGGCCTACGAGCAGTACTTC. Protein sequence: CAWREQGRRAYEQYF.

The J gene is TRBJ2-7, the V gene TRBV4-3; TRBD2 might be the D (5 bases). Germline V gene lookup returns CDR1 LGHNA and CDR2 YSLEER. Deletions cut 4 bases from V and 4 bases from J, with 17 bases between. The CDR3 is 15 residues long. The CDR3 here is CASSLTAGRAYEQYF. The CDR3 DNA follows: TGCGCCAGCAGCCTCACTGCCGGGCGGGCGTACGAGCAGTACTTC.

The chain joins TRBV3-1 (or the pseudogene TRBV3-2) to TRBJ1-1; 7 nucleotides line up with TRBD1. The germline V gene has CDR1 LGHDT and CDR2 YNNKEL (reference sequence). The ends lost 4 bases at V and 8 bases at J; junction bases unmatched: 4. The CDR3 length is 12 residues. CDR3 DNA: TGTGCCAGCAGCCCGGGACAGCGGGAAGCTTTCTTT. Translating gives CASSPGQREAFF.

The rearrangement links TRBV9 to TRBJ1-1, with D hard to call. CDR3 length: 13 amino acids. The germline V and J ends were trimmed by 0 bases and 5 bases, with 8 bases remaining between them. Per germline, CDR1 SGDLS and CDR2 YYNGEE. The CDR3 is CASSVASGTEAFF. The CDR3 DNA sequence: TGTGCCAGCAGCGTAGCTTCGGGAACTGAAGCTTTCTTT.

The chain links TRBV9 to TRBJ2-3; TRBD2 agrees at 7 bases. Germline V gene lookup returns CDR1 SGDLS and CDR2 YYNGEE. V dropped 4 bases and J dropped 1; count of bases not matched to a gene: 6. This CDR3 contains 15 residues. The CDR3 sequence is CASSPGLAGTDTQYF. The CDR3 coding sequence is TGTGCCAGCAGCCCGGGGCTAGCGGGCACAGATACGCAGTATTTT.

The V gene is TRBV10-3, the J gene TRBJ1-2; D is unclear. The length of the CDR3 is 16 residues. From germline, CDR1 is ENHRY and CDR2 SYGVKD. The V end lost 3 bases, the J end lost 4 bases, and 18 bases lay between the germline ends. CDR3 sequence: CAISDSGNSASYGYTF. CDR3 bases: TGTGCCATCAGTGATAGCGGGAACAGCGCAAGCTATGGCTACACCTTC.

This clone occurred once. The chain is built from TRBV5-6 and TRBJ2-3; 8 nucleotides agree with TRBD2. Germline V gives CDR1 SGHDT, CDR2 YYEEEE. This CDR3 spans 16 amino acids. The ends lost 5 bases at V and 4 bases at J; junction bases unmatched: 12. The CDR3 protein is CASRWEREISPDTQYF. In nucleotides, the CDR3 is TGTGCCAGCAGGTGGGAGCGGGAGATTTCTCCAGATACGCAGTATTTT.

This chain connects TRBV19 to TRBJ2-7, with D unclear. This CDR3 is built from 13 residues. V dropped 7 bases and J dropped 0 bases, with 10 bases sitting between them. CDR1 is LNHDA and CDR2 is SQIVND in the germline V gene (reference sequence). For the CDR3, the DNA is TGTGCCAGTACGGGCGGCAACTCCTACGAGCAGTACTTC. This sequence encodes CASTGGNSYEQYF.

This clone was observed a handful of times. CDR3 in DNA: TGTGCCAGCAGCTTCGGTGGGTGGAAGAACACTGAAGCTTTCTTT. It specifies CASSFGGWKNTEAFF. The chain carries TRBV7-9 and TRBJ1-1; D unclear. The CDR3 length is 15 residues. Trimming took 3 bases from V and 1 from J, leaving 12 bases between them. Germline V CDR1 and CDR2: SEHNR, FQNEAQ (reference sequence).

V and J are TRBV7-3 and TRBJ2-1, with 8 bases fitting TRBD2. The germline V gene encodes CDR1 SGHTA and CDR2 FQGTGA. The CDR3 totals 16 residues. The ends lost 5 bases at V and 4 bases at J; junction bases unmatched: 10. The CDR3 DNA reads as TGTGCCAGCAGCCCCCTCGCGGGGGGCGCATACAATGAGCAGTTCTTC. The encoded protein is CASSPLAGGAYNEQFF.

The chain is built from TRBV12-3 or TRBV12-4 and TRBJ2-7; TRBD2 matches at 8 bases. The trim removed 5 bases at V and 3 bases at J, leaving 3 bases unmatched. The CDR3 has 13 residues. The CDR3 DNA sequence: TGTGCCAGCAGTCTTAGCGGGAACTACGAGCAGTACTTC. Encoded protein: CASSLSGNYEQYF.